One and the same sample provided the 5 T cell receptor beta chains below, sequenced in a study of cytotoxic CD8 clonotypes in ibrutinib-treated CLL. This table comes from immunoSEQ multiplex PCR, and its TCRdb copy is limited to in-frame clones, with some not included. The data contain 110,000 to 150,000 clones, roughly 80% of them singletons. Sequences were derived from PBMCs, sampled after 12 months of ibrutinib treatment. These receptors were obtained from a human donor with chronic lymphocytic leukemia.

V and J are TRBV7-2 and TRBJ2-7; the D gene is possibly TRBD1 (5 bases). Germline V lookup: CDR1 SGHTA, CDR2 FQGNSA. The V end lost 1 base, the J end lost 1 base, and 11 bases lay between the germline ends. This CDR3 comprises 15 residues. Here the CDR3 DNA reads TGTGCCAGCAGCTTAGGGGGTACAGGTTCCTACGAGCAGTACTTC. Translated, it gives CASSLGGTGSYEQYF. Full variable domain (missing parts from reference TRBV7-2 and TRBJ2-7): GAGVSQSPSNKVTEKGKDVELRCDPISGHTALYWYRQSLGQGLEFLIYFQGNSAPDKSGLPSDRFSAERTGGSVSTLTIQRTQQEDSAVYLCASSLGGTGSYEQYFGPGTRLTVT.

The chain carries TRBV19 and TRBJ2-5; 8 bases fit TRBD2. CDR1 LNHDA and CDR2 SQIVND come from the germline V gene (reference sequence). V was pared by 3 bases and J by 2 bases, with 8 bases of the junction left unmatched. CDR3 size: 16 residues. The CDR3 reads CASSISGMYGQETQYF. The CDR3 nucleotides read TGTGCCAGTAGTATTAGCGGGATGTACGGACAAGAGACCCAGTACTTC.

There are a few counts of this clone. The J gene is TRBJ1-5, the V gene TRBV13, with 7 bases that match TRBD1. Germline values: CDR1 PRHDT, CDR2 FYEKMQ (reference sequence). This CDR3 comprises 15 residues. Trimming took 5 bases from V and 2 from J; bases not matched to a gene: 6. CDR3 coding DNA: TGTGCCAGCAGCCCAGGGGGTAGGGGCAATCAGCCCCAGCATTTT. Its translation is CASSPGGRGNQPQHF.

The chain recombines TRBV4-1 with TRBJ2-1, with TRBD2 as a possible D gene (5 bases). V shed 5 bases and J shed 7 bases, with 18 bases lying between them. This CDR3 spans 15 amino acids. The germline V gene has CDR1 MGHRA and CDR2 YSYEKL. CDR3 loop: CASSFERILQNEQFF. CDR3 DNA: TGCGCCAGCAGCTTTGAGCGGATTCTGCAGAATGAGCAGTTCTTC.

This chain uses TRBV7-9 with TRBJ1-1; D remains unclear. The CDR3 is made up of 13 amino acids. With 0 bases removed from V and 7 bases from J, the gap between germline ends came to 9 bases. Per the germline V gene, CDR1 is SEHNR and CDR2 is FQNEAQ (reference sequence). The CDR3 reads CASSLAGYREAFF. The CDR3 DNA sequence: TGTGCCAGCAGCTTAGCAGGGTACCGTGAAGCTTTCTTT.